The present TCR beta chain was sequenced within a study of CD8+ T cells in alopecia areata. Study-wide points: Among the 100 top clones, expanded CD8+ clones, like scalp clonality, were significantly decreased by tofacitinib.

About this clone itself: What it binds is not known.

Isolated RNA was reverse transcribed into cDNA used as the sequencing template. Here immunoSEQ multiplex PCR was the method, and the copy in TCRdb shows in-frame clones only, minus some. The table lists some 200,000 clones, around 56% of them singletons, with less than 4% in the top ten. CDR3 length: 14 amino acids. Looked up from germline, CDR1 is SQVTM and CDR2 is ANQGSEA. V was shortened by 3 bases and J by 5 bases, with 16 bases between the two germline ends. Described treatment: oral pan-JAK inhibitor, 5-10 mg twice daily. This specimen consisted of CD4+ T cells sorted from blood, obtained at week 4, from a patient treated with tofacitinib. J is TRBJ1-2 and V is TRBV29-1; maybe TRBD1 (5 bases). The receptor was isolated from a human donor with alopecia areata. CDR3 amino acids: CSVDSRAGDYGYTF. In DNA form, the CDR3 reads TGCAGCGTTGATTCAAGGGCGGGGGATTATGGCTACACCTTC.